A selection of T cell receptor beta chains follows, all from one sample in a study of shared clonotypes between healthy human individuals. Profiled with immunoSEQ multiplex PCR; TCRdb holds only in-frame clones, not every one. The data show hundreds of thousands of clones, about 95% seen once. Material: naive CD8+ T cells sorted from blood. These receptors originate from a young woman in good health. CDR3s include the opening cysteine and the closing phenylalanine or tryptophan. The D gene is left open where the match is weak. Where a row states a size, it is once, few, many or the class of an expanded clone; other rows omit it.

V gene	J gene	D gene	CDR3 length	clone size	CDR3 protein	CDR3 DNA
TRBV5-6	TRBJ1-1	NA	14	NA	CASSLGRVHTEAFF	TGTGCCAGCAGCTTGGGCAGGGTTCACACTGAAGCTTTCTTT
TRBV9	TRBJ1-2	NA	15	NA	CASSGTRALGYGYTF	TGTGCCAGCAGCGGGACAAGGGCCCTTGGCTATGGCTACACCTTC
TRBV7-6	TRBJ2-7	TRBD2	14	NA	CASSSLAGQYEQYF	TGTGCCAGCAGCTCCCTAGCGGGCCAGTACGAGCAGTACTTC
TRBV5-6	TRBJ2-2	TRBD2	16	once	CASSSIAGGDTGELFF	TGTGCCAGCAGCTCAATAGCGGGAGGGGATACCGGGGAGCTGTTTTTT
TRBV5-4	TRBJ1-5	TRBD1	17	NA	CASSLVEDRASNQPQHF	TGTGCCAGCAGCTTGGTCGAGGACAGGGCCAGCAATCAGCCCCAGCATTTT
TRBV6-6	TRBJ2-3	NA	14	once	CASTRDGRVLVQYF	TGTGCCAGCACCCGAGACGGGAGAGTACTTGTGCAGTATTTT
TRBV30	TRBJ2-1	NA	14	NA	CAWSSGTGDNEQFF	TGTGCCTGGAGTTCGGGTACTGGAGATAATGAGCAGTTCTTC
TRBV28	TRBJ2-7	TRBD2	15	once	CASSSGTSGFYEQYF	TGTGCCAGCAGTTCAGGGACTAGCGGGTTTTACGAGCAGTACTTC
TRBV29-1	TRBJ2-7	TRBD1	13	NA	CSVLTGNSYEQYF	TGCAGCGTCCTGACAGGGAACTCCTACGAGCAGTACTTC
TRBV29-1	TRBJ2-7	TRBD1	13	NA	CSAQQGESDEQYF	TGCAGCGCTCAGCAGGGGGAATCCGACGAGCAGTACTTC
TRBV9	TRBJ2-6	NA	14	once	CASSVGTGANVLTF	TGTGCCAGCAGCGTCGGGACTGGGGCCAACGTCCTGACTTTC
TRBV9	TRBJ2-3	NA	13	few	CASSVGRSDTQYF	TGTGCCAGCAGCGTAGGTAGGTCAGATACGCAGTATTTT
TRBV27	TRBJ2-2	NA	14	few	CASSLFPNTGELFF	TGTGCCAGCAGTTTATTCCCAAACACCGGGGAGCTGTTTTTT
TRBV7-9	TRBJ2-5	NA	13	NA	CASSPSEQETQYF	TGTGCCAGCAGCCCCTCGGAGCAAGAGACCCAGTACTTC
TRBV27	TRBJ2-2	NA	14	NA	CASSLLENTGELFF	TGTGCCAGCAGTTTACTGGAAAACACCGGGGAGCTGTTTTTT
TRBV19	TRBJ1-2	NA	14	NA	CASSPWGTPYGYTF	TGTGCCAGTAGTCCCTGGGGAACCCCCTATGGCTACACCTTC
TRBV7-9	TRBJ2-2	NA	13	NA	CASSFPGTGELFF	TGTGCCAGCAGCTTCCCCGGAACCGGGGAGCTGTTTTTT
TRBV27	TRBJ2-7	NA	14	NA	CASKTGRGSYEQYF	TGTGCCAGCAAGACCGGGAGAGGGTCCTACGAGCAGTACTTC
TRBV9	TRBJ1-5	NA	14	NA	CASSVGGEEWPQHF	TGTGCCAGCAGCGTAGGGGGTGAGGAATGGCCCCAGCATTTT
TRBV5-6	TRBJ2-7	NA	15	NA	CASSHSDRQSYEQYF	TGTGCCAGCAGCCACTCGGATCGGCAGTCCTACGAGCAGTACTTC
TRBV11-2	TRBJ1-1	NA	14	NA	CASSLGGANTEAFF	TGTGCCAGCAGCCTGGGGGGGGCGAACACTGAAGCTTTCTTT
TRBV15	TRBJ1-5	TRBD1	15	NA	CATSYDRGKNQPQHF	TGTGCCACCAGCTATGACAGGGGGAAGAATCAGCCCCAGCATTTT
TRBV5-6	TRBJ1-1	NA	13	NA	CASSLAGGSEAFF	TGTGCCAGCAGCTTGGCCGGCGGGTCTGAAGCTTTCTTT
TRBV5-6	TRBJ2-3	NA	17	NA	CASSGWGGEVSTDTQYF	TGTGCCAGCAGCGGGTGGGGTGGAGAGGTTAGCACAGATACGCAGTATTTT
TRBV27	TRBJ1-5	NA	13	NA	CASSLNPRQPQHF	TGTGCCAGCAGTTTAAACCCCCGGCAGCCCCAGCATTTT
TRBV14	TRBJ1-1	NA	14	NA	CASSQRGRNTEAFF	TGTGCCAGCAGCCAAAGGGGTCGGAACACTGAAGCTTTCTTT
TRBV7-9	TRBJ2-2	NA	18	NA	CASSLGLLAAKGTGELFF	TGTGCCAGCAGCTTAGGCCTACTAGCTGCTAAAGGCACCGGGGAGCTGTTTTTT
TRBV7-9	TRBJ2-7	TRBD2	15	NA	CASSLASGEGHEQYF	TGTGCCAGCAGCTTAGCGTCGGGGGAGGGTCACGAGCAGTACTTC
TRBV19	TRBJ2-7	NA	15	NA	CAAGIAGTVVHEQYF	TGTGCCGCAGGAATCGCCGGGACTGTCGTCCACGAGCAGTACTTC
TRBV29-1	TRBJ2-3	NA	16	NA	CSVEDLWGTSTDTQYF	TGCAGCGTTGAAGACTTGTGGGGTACTAGCACAGATACGCAGTATTTT
TRBV4-2	TRBJ1-2	TRBD1	17	NA	CASSQDVWTGDSYGYTF	TGTGCCAGCAGCCAAGATGTTTGGACAGGGGATTCCTATGGCTACACCTTC
TRBV6-6	TRBJ2-1	NA	12	once	CASSRPYGEQFF	TGTGCCAGCAGTCGACCGTACGGTGAGCAGTTCTTC
TRBV19	TRBJ2-7	TRBD2	14	NA	CASSIGGGAYEQYF	TGTGCCAGTAGTATTGGCGGGGGTGCCTACGAGCAGTACTTC
TRBV9	TRBJ2-7	NA	14	NA	CASSAGGTGYEQYF	TGTGCCAGCAGCGCGGGGGGGACAGGCTACGAGCAGTACTTC
TRBV28	TRBJ1-5	NA	15	NA	CASSFRGRGDQPQHF	TGTGCCAGCAGTTTTCGCGGCAGGGGCGATCAGCCCCAGCATTTT
TRBV28	TRBJ2-5	NA	14	NA	CASSSGVGEETQYF	TGTGCCAGCAGCTCGGGCGTAGGGGAAGAGACCCAGTACTTC
TRBV28	TRBJ2-1	NA	12	NA	CASSRWGNEQFF	TGTGCCAGCAGTAGATGGGGGAATGAGCAGTTCTTC
TRBV20-1	TRBJ1-2	TRBD1	11	NA	CSGHRGYGYTF	TGCAGTGGGCACAGGGGGTATGGCTACACCTTC
TRBV7-8	TRBJ2-1	NA	17	NA	CASSPRQPVHTHNEQFF	TGTGCCAGCAGCCCTCGACAGCCAGTCCACACACACAATGAGCAGTTCTTC
TRBV9	TRBJ2-7	TRBD2	15	NA	CASSVTSGMVGEQYF	TGTGCCAGCAGCGTCACTAGCGGGATGGTAGGCGAGCAGTACTTC
TRBV4-1	TRBJ2-3	NA	13	NA	CASAKWGTDTQYF	TGCGCCAGCGCTAAATGGGGCACAGATACGCAGTATTTT
TRBV29-1	TRBJ1-1	NA	11	NA	CSGRKSAEAFF	TGCAGCGGTAGGAAGTCGGCAGAAGCTTTCTTT
TRBV13	TRBJ2-2	NA	13	once	CASSPSHIGELFF	TGTGCCAGCAGCCCATCCCACATCGGGGAGCTGTTTTTT
TRBV14	TRBJ1-1	NA	15	NA	CASSPTGQMNTEAFF	TGTGCCAGCAGCCCAACGGGACAAATGAACACTGAAGCTTTCTTT
TRBV11-2	TRBJ1-1	NA	15	NA	CASSEPGLLNTEAFF	TGTGCCAGCAGCGAACCGGGACTGCTGAACACTGAAGCTTTCTTT
TRBV11-1	TRBJ1-2	TRBD1	13	NA	CASSKQGDYGYTF	TGTGCCAGCAGCAAACAGGGGGATTATGGCTACACCTTC
TRBV29-1	TRBJ2-7	NA	15	NA	CSVVWSRTVSYEQYF	TGCAGCGTTGTTTGGTCTAGGACCGTCTCCTACGAGCAGTACTTC
TRBV7-9	TRBJ2-7	NA	13	NA	CASSLTESYEQYF	TGTGCCAGCAGCCTGACAGAATCCTACGAGCAGTACTTC
TRBV27	TRBJ2-7	NA	13	NA	CASSLQRSEKQYF	TGTGCCAGCAGTTTACAAAGGTCGGAGAAGCAGTACTTC
TRBV27	TRBJ2-7	NA	12	NA	CATFTSSYEQYF	TGTGCCACCTTTACGAGCTCCTACGAGCAGTACTTC